This TCR beta chain was found in a study of T-cell memory formation after mild COVID-19. At the level of the study: TCR clusters showed largely donor specificity.

From 5'RACE with constant-segment primers came TCR alpha and TCR beta cDNA libraries that carried sample barcodes and UMIs. A single record per CDR3 protein comes from TCRdb applying MiXCR to the 5' RACE reads. The repertoire includes fewer than 450,000 distinct CDR3 sequences, around 21% of them detected once, and roughly an eighth sits in the top ten. General study findings and limits: Some SARS-CoV-2-responding clones were already detected in memory before infection. The CD4+ clones that contracted clustered mainly within CM and EM, and the CD8+ clones concentrated in EMRA.

Regarding this clonotype: What it binds is not known.

Trimming left V 0 bases short and J 1 base short, with 4 bases between. The CDR3 totals 13 residues. In germline, CDR1 is DFQATT, CDR2 SNEGSKA (reference sequence). The receptor was isolated from an adult woman who had mild COVID-19 (a few samples of this study predate the infection). Cell type and time point are not known. The specimen was PBMCs or a T cell subset sorted from them (not recorded which). The rearrangement joins TRBV20-1 to TRBJ1-5; D gene unclear. This CDR3 reads CSARDLSNQPQHF. CDR3 DNA sequence: TGCAGTGCTAGAGATCTCAGCAATCAGCCCCAGCATTTT.